This T cell receptor beta chain appears in the sequencing data of a study of blood T cell repertoires in COVID-19. For the study at large: Collection of acute and convalescent COVID-19 samples took place in the United States, Italy and Spain. Sources were T cells, B-cell-depleted T cells, or PBMCs; the material itself was cDNA or gDNA.

In the original workflow: Estimated nucleated cell counts came from reference gene primer amplification. Measured with immunoSEQ multiplex PCR; TCRdb has only the in-frame clones, and not every one. V and J calls and clone size are as listed in that table; D and trimming were resolved from the DNA. The sample has 50,000 to 75,000 clones; more than 75% are singletons. This clone was recorded only once. V lost 6 bases, J lost 0 bases, and 5 bases stayed unmatched. Germline V CDR1 and CDR2: KGHSH, LQKENI. The CDR3 consists of 15 residues. This receptor was obtained from an elderly man in a cohort sampled during active COVID-19. The sequenced sample consisted of peripheral blood. The chain combines TRBV18 with TRBJ1-3; 7 nucleotides line up with TRBD1. CDR3 DNA sequence: TGTGCCAGCTCCCTACAGGGGCCCTCTGGAAACACCATATATTTT. Translating gives CASSLQGPSGNTIYF.